This T cell receptor beta chain was sequenced for a study of lymphopenia after photon versus proton radiotherapy. This table comes from immunoSEQ multiplex PCR, and its TCRdb copy is limited to in-frame clones, with some not included. Among tens of thousands of clones, 85% were seen once, and the ten largest hold approximately 2%. Germline V gene data show CDR1 as LGHNA and CDR2 as YNFKEQ. V lost 4 bases to trimming and J lost 1 base, with 12 bases between them. The CDR3 covers 15 residues. Sequences were derived from peripheral blood, sampled from a patient treated with photon-based radiotherapy. The chain combines TRBV4-2 with TRBJ2-3, with D perhaps matching TRBD2 (6 bases). This sequence originates from a man aged 35-49 years with gastric cancer. CDR3 region: CASSRRDLGTDTQYF. The CDR3 bases are TGTGCCAGCAGCCGGCGGGATTTGGGCACAGATACGCAGTATTTT.